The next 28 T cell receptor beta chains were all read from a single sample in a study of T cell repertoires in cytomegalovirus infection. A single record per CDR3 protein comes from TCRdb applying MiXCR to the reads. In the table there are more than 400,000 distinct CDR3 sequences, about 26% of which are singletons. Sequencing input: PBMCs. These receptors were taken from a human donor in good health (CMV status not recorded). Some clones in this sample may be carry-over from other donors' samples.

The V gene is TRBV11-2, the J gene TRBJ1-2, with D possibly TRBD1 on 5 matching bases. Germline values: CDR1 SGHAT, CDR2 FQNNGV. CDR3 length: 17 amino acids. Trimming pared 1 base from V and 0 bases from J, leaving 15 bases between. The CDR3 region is CASSLGTGPEANYGYTF. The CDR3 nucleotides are TGTGCCAGCAGCTTAGGAACGGGGCCTGAAGCTAACTATGGCTACACCTTC.

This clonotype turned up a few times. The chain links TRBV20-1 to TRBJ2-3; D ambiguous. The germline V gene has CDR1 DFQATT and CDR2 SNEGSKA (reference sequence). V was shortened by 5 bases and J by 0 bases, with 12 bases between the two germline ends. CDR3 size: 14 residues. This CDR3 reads CSAPLGLSTDTQYF. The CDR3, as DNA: TGCAGTGCTCCCCTCGGTTTAAGCACAGATACGCAGTATTTT.

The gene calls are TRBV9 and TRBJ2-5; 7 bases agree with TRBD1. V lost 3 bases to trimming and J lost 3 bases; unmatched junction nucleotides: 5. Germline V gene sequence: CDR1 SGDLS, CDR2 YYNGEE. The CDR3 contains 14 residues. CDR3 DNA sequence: TGTGCCAGCAGCGAGGGACAGCGGAAAGAGACCCAGTACTTC. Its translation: CASSEGQRKETQYF.

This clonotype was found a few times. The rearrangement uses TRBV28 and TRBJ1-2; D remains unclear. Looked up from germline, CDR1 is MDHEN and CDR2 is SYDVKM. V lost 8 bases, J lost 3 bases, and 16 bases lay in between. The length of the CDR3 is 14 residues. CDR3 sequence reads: CASLNSGTHYGYTF. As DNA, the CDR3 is TGTGCCAGCCTGAATAGTGGCACACACTATGGCTACACCTTC.

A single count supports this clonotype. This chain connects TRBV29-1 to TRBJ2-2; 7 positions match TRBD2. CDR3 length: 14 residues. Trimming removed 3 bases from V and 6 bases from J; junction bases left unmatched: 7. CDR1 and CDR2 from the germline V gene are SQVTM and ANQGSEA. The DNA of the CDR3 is TGCAGCGTTGATTGGGCGGGAGATCCCGGGGAGCTGTTTTTT. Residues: CSVDWAGDPGELFF.

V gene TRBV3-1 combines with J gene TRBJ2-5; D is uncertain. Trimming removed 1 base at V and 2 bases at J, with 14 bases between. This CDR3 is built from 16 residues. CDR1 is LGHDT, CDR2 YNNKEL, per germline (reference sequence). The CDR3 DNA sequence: TGTGCCAGCAGCCAAGTCCAGATATTGTTACAAGAGACCCAGTACTTC. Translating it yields CASSQVQILLQETQYF.

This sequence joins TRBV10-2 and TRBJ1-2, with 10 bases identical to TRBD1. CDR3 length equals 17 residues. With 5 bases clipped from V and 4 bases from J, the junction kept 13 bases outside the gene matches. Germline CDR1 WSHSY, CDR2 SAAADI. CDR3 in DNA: TGCGCCAGCAGTACTCGGGACAGGGGCCCTTCCAGCTATGGCTACACCTTC. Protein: CASSTRDRGPSSYGYTF.

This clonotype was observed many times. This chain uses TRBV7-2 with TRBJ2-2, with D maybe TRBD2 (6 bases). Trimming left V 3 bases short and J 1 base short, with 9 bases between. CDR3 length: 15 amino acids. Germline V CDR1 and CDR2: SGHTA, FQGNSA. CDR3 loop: CASSFGSGNTGELFF. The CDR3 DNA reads TGTGCCAGCAGCTTTGGTAGCGGGAACACCGGGGAGCTGTTTTTT.

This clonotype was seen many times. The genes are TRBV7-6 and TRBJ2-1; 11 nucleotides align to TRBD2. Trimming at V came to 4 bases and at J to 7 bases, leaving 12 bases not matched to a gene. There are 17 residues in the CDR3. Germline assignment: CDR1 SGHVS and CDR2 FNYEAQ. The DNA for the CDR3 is TGTGCCAGCAGCTCCGCCATAGCGGGGGGGGGAAGGAATGAGCAGTTCTTC. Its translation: CASSSAIAGGGRNEQFF.

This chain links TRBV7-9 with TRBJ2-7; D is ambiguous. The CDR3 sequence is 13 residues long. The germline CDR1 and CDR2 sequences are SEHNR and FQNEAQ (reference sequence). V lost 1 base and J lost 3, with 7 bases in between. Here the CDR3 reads CASSLDADYEQYV. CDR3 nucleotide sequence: TGTGCCAGCAGCTTAGATGCAGACTACGAGCAGTACGTC.

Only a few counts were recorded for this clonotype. This CDR3 is CASSWTGDRNYGYTF. As DNA, the CDR3 is TGTGCCAGTAGTTGGACAGGAGACCGTAACTATGGCTACACCTTC. The rearrangement uses TRBV19 and TRBJ1-2; TRBD1 aligns across 7 bases. The V segment lost 5 bases and the J segment 1 base; nucleotides outside the gene matches: 7. CDR1 and CDR2 (germline): LNHDA, SQIVND (reference sequence). This CDR3 comprises 15 residues.

CDR3 DNA: TGTGCCACCAGTGAAGGGGGGAACCCTGGCTACACCTTC. Amino acid sequence: CATSEGGNPGYTF. V usage is TRBV24-1 and J usage is TRBJ1-2; D perhaps matches TRBD1 (6 bases). Trimming took off 4 bases at V and 7 bases at J, with 12 bases between the two ends. The germline V gene has CDR1 KGHDR and CDR2 SFDVKD. The length of the CDR3 is 13 residues.

CDR3 DNA: TGCAGTGCTAGGTCCCAGCCCCAGCATTTT. Translating it yields CSARSQPQHF. The chain employs TRBV20-1 and TRBJ1-5; D unclear. This CDR3 comprises 10 residues. Trimming shortened V by 3 bases and J by 7 bases, and 4 bases separated the two germline ends. The germline gives CDR1 DFQATT, CDR2 SNEGSKA (reference sequence).

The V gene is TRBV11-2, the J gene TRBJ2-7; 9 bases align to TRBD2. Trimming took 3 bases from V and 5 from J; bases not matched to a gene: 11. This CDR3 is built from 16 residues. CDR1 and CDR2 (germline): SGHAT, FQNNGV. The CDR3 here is CASSLGRRVAGDEQYV. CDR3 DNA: TGTGCCAGCAGCTTGGGAAGGAGAGTAGCGGGGGACGAGCAGTACGTC.

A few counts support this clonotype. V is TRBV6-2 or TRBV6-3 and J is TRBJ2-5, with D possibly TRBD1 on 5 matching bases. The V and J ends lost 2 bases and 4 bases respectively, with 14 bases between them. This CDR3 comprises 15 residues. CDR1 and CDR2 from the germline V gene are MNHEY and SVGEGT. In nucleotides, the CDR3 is TGTGCCAGCAGTTACCAGGGAACCCTTCGAGAGACCCAGTACTTC. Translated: CASSYQGTLRETQYF.

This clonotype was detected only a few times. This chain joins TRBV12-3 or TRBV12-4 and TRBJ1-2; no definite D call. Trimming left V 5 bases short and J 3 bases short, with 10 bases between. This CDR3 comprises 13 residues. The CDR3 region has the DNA TGTGCCAGCAGTGAAACCTCCGACTATGGCTACACCTTC. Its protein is CASSETSDYGYTF.

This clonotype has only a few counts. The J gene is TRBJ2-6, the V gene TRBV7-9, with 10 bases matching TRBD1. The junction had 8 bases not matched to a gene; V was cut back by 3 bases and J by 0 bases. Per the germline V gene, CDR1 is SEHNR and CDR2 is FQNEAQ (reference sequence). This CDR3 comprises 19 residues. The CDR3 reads CASSFPRQGAGSGANVLTF. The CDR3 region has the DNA TGTGCCAGCAGCTTTCCGAGACAGGGGGCAGGCTCTGGGGCCAACGTCCTGACTTTC.

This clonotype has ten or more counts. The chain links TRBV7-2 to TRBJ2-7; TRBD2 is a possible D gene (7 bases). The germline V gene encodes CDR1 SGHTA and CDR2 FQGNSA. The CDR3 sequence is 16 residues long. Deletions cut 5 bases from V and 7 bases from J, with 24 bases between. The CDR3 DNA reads TGTGCCAGCAGCCTCCAGACGGCCCTGGGGAGGGGGGAGCAGTACGTC. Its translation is CASSLQTALGRGEQYV.

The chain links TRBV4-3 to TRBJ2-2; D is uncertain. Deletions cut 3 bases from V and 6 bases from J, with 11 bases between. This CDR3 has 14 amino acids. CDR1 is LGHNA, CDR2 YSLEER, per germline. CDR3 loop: CASSQSYAAGELFF. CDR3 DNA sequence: TGCGCCAGCAGCCAGTCCTATGCCGCCGGGGAGCTGTTTTTT.

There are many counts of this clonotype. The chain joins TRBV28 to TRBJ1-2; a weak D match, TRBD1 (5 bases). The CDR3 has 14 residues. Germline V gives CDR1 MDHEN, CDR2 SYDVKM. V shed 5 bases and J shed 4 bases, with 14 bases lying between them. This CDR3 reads CASSPVQGPYGYTF. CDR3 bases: TGTGCCAGCAGTCCAGTCCAGGGACCCTATGGCTACACCTTC.

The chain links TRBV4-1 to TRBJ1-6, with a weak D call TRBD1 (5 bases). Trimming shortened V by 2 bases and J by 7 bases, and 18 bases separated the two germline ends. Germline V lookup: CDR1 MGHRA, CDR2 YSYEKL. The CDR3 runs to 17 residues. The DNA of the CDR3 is TGCGCCAGCAGCCAACCTAACCGGGAGGGGAGGAATTCACCCCTCCACTTT. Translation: CASSQPNREGRNSPLHF.

Here the CDR3 reads CASSPRFSGTDTQYF. The DNA for the CDR3 is TGTGCCAGCAGCCCCCGATTTAGCGGCACAGATACGCAGTATTTT. The chain employs TRBV7-8 and TRBJ2-3; tentatively, D is TRBD2 (5 bases). V lost 5 bases and J lost 1, with 13 bases in between. Germline lookup yields CDR1 SGHVS and CDR2 FQNEAQ. This CDR3 spans 15 amino acids.

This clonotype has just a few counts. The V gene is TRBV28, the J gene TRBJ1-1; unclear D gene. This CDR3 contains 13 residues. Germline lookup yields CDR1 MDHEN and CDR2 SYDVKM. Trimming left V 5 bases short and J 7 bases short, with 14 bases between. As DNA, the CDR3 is TGTGCCAGCAGTACCGTTGGCAGGTATGAAGCTTTCTTT. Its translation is CASSTVGRYEAFF.

This CDR3 reads CASSSGTKQETQYF. DNA of the CDR3: TGTGCCAGCAGCTCAGGGACTAAGCAAGAGACCCAGTACTTC. This chain joins TRBV7-9 and TRBJ2-5; 7 bases align to TRBD2. Trimming took 4 bases from V and 2 from J; bases not matched to a gene: 4. This CDR3 contains 14 residues. Per the germline V gene, CDR1 is SEHNR and CDR2 is FQNEAQ (reference sequence).

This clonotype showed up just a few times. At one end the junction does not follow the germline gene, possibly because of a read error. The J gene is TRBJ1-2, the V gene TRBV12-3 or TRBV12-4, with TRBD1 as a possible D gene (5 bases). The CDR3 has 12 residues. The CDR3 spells CASSQGPEKDNF. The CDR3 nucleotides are TGTGCCAGCAGTCAGGGCCCGGAGAAGGATAACTTC.

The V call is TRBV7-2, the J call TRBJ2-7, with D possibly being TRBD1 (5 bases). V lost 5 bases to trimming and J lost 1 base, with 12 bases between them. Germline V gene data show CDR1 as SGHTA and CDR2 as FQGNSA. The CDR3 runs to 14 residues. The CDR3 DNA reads TGTGCCAGCAGCCTCGACAGTGCATCCTACGAGCAGTACTTC. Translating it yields CASSLDSASYEQYF.

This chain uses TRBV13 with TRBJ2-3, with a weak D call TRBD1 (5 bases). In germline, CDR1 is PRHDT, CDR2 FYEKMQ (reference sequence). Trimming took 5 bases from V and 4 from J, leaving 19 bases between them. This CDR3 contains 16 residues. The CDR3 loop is CASSPAQGILADTQYF. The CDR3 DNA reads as TGTGCCAGCAGCCCAGCCCAGGGCATCCTCGCAGATACGCAGTATTTT.

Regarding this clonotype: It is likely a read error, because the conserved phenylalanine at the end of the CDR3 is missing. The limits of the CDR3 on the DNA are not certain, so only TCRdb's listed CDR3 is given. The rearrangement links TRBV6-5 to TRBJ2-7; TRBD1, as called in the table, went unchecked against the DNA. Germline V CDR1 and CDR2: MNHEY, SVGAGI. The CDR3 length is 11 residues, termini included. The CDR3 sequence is CASSSGTGWDL.